Shown below are 29 T cell receptor beta chains from a single sample sequenced in a study of long-term antiretroviral therapy in people with HIV. The assay, immunoSEQ v3.0, was run at survey level. The protocol was immunoSEQ multiplex PCR, while the TCRdb copy is restricted to in-frame clones and leaves out a portion. The sample shows about 22,000 clones, about 86% of them seen only once. The input for sequencing was unsorted PBMCs, taken 1.3 years after starting antiretroviral therapy. These receptors were obtained from a man in his sixties with HIV.

The V gene is TRBV10-3, the J gene TRBJ1-6; 9 nucleotides align to TRBD1. Germline V gives CDR1 ENHRY, CDR2 SYGVKD. J lost 2 bases, V lost 6 bases, and 5 bases had no gene match. The CDR3 covers 16 residues. Here the CDR3 DNA reads TGTGCCATCAGCGAACAGGGGGCGACCTATAATTCACCCCTCCACTTT. Protein product: CAISEQGATYNSPLHF.

This clone turned up a few times. CDR3 bases: TGTGCCACCAGCAGAGATCCCCATCCCACTAGCACAGATACGCAGTATTTT. Translated: CATSRDPHPTSTDTQYF. This chain joins TRBV15 and TRBJ2-3; D remains ambiguous. V was shortened by 0 bases and J by 0 bases, with 13 bases between the two germline ends. The germline V gene encodes CDR1 LNHNV and CDR2 YYDKDF (reference sequence). The CDR3 length is 17 residues.

This chain uses TRBV5-1 with TRBJ2-7; D is uncertain. Germline V gene data show CDR1 as SGHRS and CDR2 as YFSETQ. This CDR3 comprises 13 residues. Deletions cut 4 bases from V and 0 bases from J, with 8 bases between. The CDR3 DNA is TGCGCCAGCAGCCCGGACCTCTCCTACGAGCAGTACTTC. It translates to CASSPDLSYEQYF. Together with reference TRBV5-1 and TRBJ2-7, the CDR3 gives the full variable domain: KAGVTQTPRYLIKTRGQQVTLSCSPISGHRSVSWYQQTPGQGLQFLFEYFSETQRNKGNFPGRFSGRQFSNSRSEMNVSTLELGDSALYLCASSPDLSYEQYFGPGTRLTVT.

This rearrangement joins TRBV4-2 to TRBJ2-7; the D gene is possibly TRBD2 (5 bases). CDR3 length: 15 residues. Germline V gives CDR1 LGHNA, CDR2 YNFKEQ. Trimming took 0 bases from V and 4 from J, leaving 13 bases between them. CDR3 region: CASSQDPSSIYEQYF. Here the CDR3 DNA reads TGTGCCAGCAGCCAAGACCCTAGCTCCATTTACGAGCAGTACTTC.

The V call is TRBV6-5, the J call TRBJ2-2; D uncertain. There are 13 residues in the CDR3. V was clipped by 2 bases and J by 3 bases, with 4 bases between them. Germline V gene data show CDR1 as MNHEY and CDR2 as SVGAGI. CDR3 residues: CASSYADTGELFF. Written as DNA, the CDR3 is TGTGCCAGCAGTTACGCTGACACCGGGGAGCTGTTTTTT.

The chain links TRBV5-1 to TRBJ2-5, with a tentative D call TRBD1 (6 bases). From germline, CDR1 is SGHRS and CDR2 YFSETQ. The germline V and J ends were trimmed by 4 bases and 5 bases, with 18 bases remaining between them. The CDR3 runs 15 residues. Here the CDR3 DNA reads TGCGCCAGCAGCCCGACACAGGGCCCTGGGGAGACCCAGTACTTC. Its translation: CASSPTQGPGETQYF. Drawing the rest from reference TRBV5-1 and TRBJ2-5, the complete variable domain is KAGVTQTPRYLIKTRGQQVTLSCSPISGHRSVSWYQQTPGQGLQFLFEYFSETQRNKGNFPGRFSGRQFSNSRSEMNVSTLELGDSALYLCASSPTQGPGETQYFGPGTRLLVL.

This clone appeared once. The rearrangement uses TRBV9 and TRBJ2-3; TRBD1 is a possible D gene (5 bases). This CDR3 spans 15 amino acids. Trimming removed 3 bases at V and 1 base at J, with 12 bases between. Looked up from germline, CDR1 is SGDLS and CDR2 is YYNGEE. CDR3 region: CASSAQGIGTDTQYF. DNA for the CDR3: TGTGCCAGCAGCGCTCAGGGTATCGGCACAGATACGCAGTATTTT.

The chain links TRBV5-1 to TRBJ2-1; TRBD1 matches at 9 bases. The CDR3 spans 14 residues. Germline V gives CDR1 SGHRS, CDR2 YFSETQ. J lost 7 bases, V lost 6 bases, and 8 bases had no gene match. For the CDR3, the DNA is TGCGCCAGCAACCGGGACAGGGTCCCAAATGAGCAGTTCTTC. This translates into CASNRDRVPNEQFF.

V and J are TRBV5-6 and TRBJ1-2; D gene uncertain. CDR1 and CDR2 from the germline V gene are SGHDT and YYEEEE. The CDR3 is 13 residues long. The V gene lost 2 bases and the J gene lost 3 bases, with 8 bases spanning the gap. The CDR3 DNA reads as TGTGCCAGCAGCTTCCCCATGGACTATGGCTACACCTTC. This sequence encodes CASSFPMDYGYTF.

The CDR3 sequence is CASSYSGAGALYEQYF. As DNA, the CDR3 is TGTGCCAGCAGTTACTCCGGAGCGGGAGCACTTTACGAGCAGTACTTC. The chain couples TRBV6-5 to TRBJ2-7, with 8 bases identical to TRBD2. The CDR3 contains 16 residues. With 0 bases clipped from V and 4 bases from J, the junction kept 8 bases outside the gene matches. Germline lookup yields CDR1 MNHEY and CDR2 SVGAGI.

CDR3 bases: TGTGCCAGCAGACCGCCGGGACAGGGGAACTATGGCTACACCTTC. Translation gives CASRPPGQGNYGYTF. The rearrangement uses TRBV6-5 and TRBJ1-2, with TRBD1 identical over 10 bases. Germline V gene lookup returns CDR1 MNHEY and CDR2 SVGAGI. The CDR3 contains 15 residues. Unmatched junction bases numbered 6, after V lost 6 bases and J lost 2 bases.

This clone appeared a single time. The chain combines TRBV6-6 with TRBJ2-7, with D possibly being TRBD2 (6 bases). The V and J ends lost 1 base and 3 bases respectively, with 13 bases between them. Germline loops: CDR1 MNHNY, CDR2 SVGAGI (reference sequence). This CDR3 spans 15 amino acids. For the CDR3, the DNA is TGTGCCAGCAGTTACTTGGCGCAGGGAGGCTACGAGCAGTACTTC. It codes for CASSYLAQGGYEQYF.

The chain combines TRBV5-1 with TRBJ2-1; no clear D. Trimming shortened V by 0 bases and J by 3 bases, and 4 bases separated the two germline ends. The CDR3 contains 13 residues. In germline, CDR1 is SGHRS, CDR2 YFSETQ. CDR3 DNA: TGCGCCAGCAGCTTGGACCACTACAATGAGCAGTTCTTC. It is translated as CASSLDHYNEQFF.

This sequence joins TRBV27 and TRBJ2-3, with 10 bases lining up with TRBD2. Germline loops: CDR1 MNHEY, CDR2 SMNVEV (reference sequence). With V trimmed by 3 bases and J by 5 bases, 8 bases remained unmatched. This CDR3 has 16 residues. The CDR3 loop reads CASSFQASGGQDTQYF. In DNA form, the CDR3 reads TGTGCCAGCAGTTTTCAGGCTAGCGGGGGACAAGATACGCAGTATTTT.

This chain links TRBV2 with TRBJ2-2; 10 nucleotides match TRBD2. This CDR3 contains 15 residues. Germline-derived CDR1 and CDR2 are SNHLY and FYNNEI. Trimming at V came to 11 bases and at J to 0 bases, leaving 6 bases not matched to a gene. The CDR3, as DNA: TGTGCCTTCTGGACTAGCGGCTCGAACACCGGGGAGCTGTTTTTT. Protein sequence: CAFWTSGSNTGELFF. Looking up the rest from reference TRBV2 and TRBJ2-2 gives the full variable domain: EPEVTQTPSHQVTQMGQEVILRCVPISNHLYFYWYRQILGQKVEFLVSFYNNEISEKSEIFDDQFSVERPDGSNFTLKIRSTKLEDSAMYFCAFWTSGSNTGELFFGEGSRLTVL.

This chain joins TRBV10-3 and TRBJ2-3; D unclear. Germline values: CDR1 ENHRY, CDR2 SYGVKD. This CDR3 comprises 12 residues. The ends were cut back, 10 bases at V and 10 bases at J, with 18 bases in the middle. The CDR3 region has the DNA TGTGCCAGCGAGGAAGGTCCTGGAGCGCAGTATTTT. Its translation: CASEEGPGAQYF.

This chain uses TRBV5-1 with TRBJ1-5, with 9 bases fitting TRBD1. This CDR3 contains 15 residues. Losses at the gene ends were 0 bases for V and 6 bases for J; bases not matched to a gene: 4. Germline CDR1 reads SGHRS; CDR2 reads YFSETQ. The CDR3, as DNA: TGCGCCAGCAGCTTGGAGGGGACAGGGACTCAGCCCCAGCATTTT. Its translation: CASSLEGTGTQPQHF.

The chain uses TRBV29-1 and TRBJ1-1; a weak D match, TRBD1 (5 bases). Germline V lookup: CDR1 SQVTM, CDR2 ANQGSEA. CDR3 length: 12 amino acids. With 4 bases removed from V and 7 bases from J, the gap between germline ends came to 13 bases. In nucleotides, the CDR3 is TGCAGCGTTGGGGCAGGGTCCTATGAAGCTTTCTTT. It codes for CSVGAGSYEAFF.

The gene calls are TRBV18 and TRBJ2-1; 15 positions match TRBD2. The trim removed 3 bases at V and 10 bases at J, leaving 7 bases unmatched. The CDR3 covers 16 residues. Germline-derived CDR1 and CDR2 are KGHSH and LQKENI. CDR3 sequence: CASSPLVGTSGREQFF. The CDR3 DNA is TGTGCCAGCTCACCCCTTGTCGGGACTAGCGGGAGGGAGCAGTTCTTC.

The sample holds a few counts of this clone. The rearrangement uses TRBV11-2 and TRBJ1-2, with TRBD1 identical over 10 bases. The CDR3 sequence is 14 residues long. Germline values: CDR1 SGHAT, CDR2 FQNNGV. The V gene end was trimmed by 1 base and the J gene end by 7 bases; junction bases not matched to a gene: 3. The CDR3 nucleotides are TGTGCCAGCAGCTTAGGACAGGGGGCAGGTGGCTACACCTTC. Translated, it gives CASSLGQGAGGYTF.

The chain has TRBV6-6 and TRBJ1-2; D ambiguous. CDR3 length: 12 amino acids. CDR1 and CDR2 from the germline V gene are MNHNY and SVGAGI (reference sequence). With 5 bases removed from V and 5 bases from J, the gap between germline ends came to 9 bases. CDR3 amino acids: CASSREFYGYTF. The DNA of the CDR3 is TGTGCCAGCAGTCGAGAATTTTATGGCTACACCTTC.

This sequence joins TRBV9 and TRBJ2-3; D might be TRBD1 (6 bases). The CDR3 has 17 amino acids. V shed 0 bases and J shed 1 base, with 15 bases lying between them. Germline lookup yields CDR1 SGDLS and CDR2 YYNGEE. The CDR3 is CASSVVGGGLRTDTQYF. CDR3 DNA sequence: TGTGCCAGCAGCGTAGTTGGGGGCGGCCTTCGCACAGATACGCAGTATTTT.

This chain uses TRBV29-1 with TRBJ1-1; D is unresolved. The ends were cut back, 1 base at V and 0 bases at J, with 6 bases in the middle. CDR1 SQVTM and CDR2 ANQGSEA come from the germline V gene. The CDR3 totals 13 residues. CDR3 in amino acids: CSVEAAMNTEAFF. The CDR3 DNA follows: TGCAGCGTTGAAGCCGCTATGAACACTGAAGCTTTCTTT.

The CDR3 coding sequence is TGTGCCAGCAGTTTTGGAACGGGCAGGGGCTCTGGGGCCAACGTCCTGACTTTC. Protein product: CASSFGTGRGSGANVLTF. V gene TRBV28 combines with J gene TRBJ2-6, with D possibly being TRBD1 (6 bases). This CDR3 has 18 residues. Germline loops: CDR1 MDHEN, CDR2 SYDVKM. V lost 3 bases to trimming and J lost 0 bases, with 15 bases between them.

The rearrangement uses TRBV5-8 and TRBJ2-5; no reliable D call. Germline CDR1 SGHTS, CDR2 YDEGEE. V was shortened by 0 bases and J by 3 bases, with 9 bases between the two germline ends. This CDR3 spans 14 amino acids. CDR3 nucleotide sequence: TGTGCCAGCAGCTTGGCGACACTTGAAGAGACCCAGTACTTC. Residues: CASSLATLEETQYF. Complete variable domain (other parts from reference TRBV5-8 and TRBJ2-5): EAGVTQSPTHLIKTRGQQATLRCSPISGHTSVYWYQQALGLGLQFLLWYDEGEERNRGNFPPRFSGRQFPNYSSELNVNALELEDSALYLCASSLATLEETQYFGPGTRLLVL.

This rearrangement joins TRBV30 to TRBJ2-5; no firm D call. V lost 5 bases, J lost 0 bases, and 10 bases lay in between. The CDR3 spans 13 residues. Looked up from germline, CDR1 is GTSNPN and CDR2 is SVGIG (reference sequence). The CDR3 DNA reads as TGTGCCTGGGCCGTCCTGTACCAAGAGACCCAGTACTTC. Translating gives CAWAVLYQETQYF.

In DNA form, the CDR3 reads TGTGCCAGCAGCTTGGTAGGGCAAGAGACCCAGTACTTC. It is translated as CASSLVGQETQYF. This chain joins TRBV5-4 and TRBJ2-5; the D is unclear. Trimming left V 0 bases short and J 2 bases short, with 5 bases between. Germline-derived CDR1 and CDR2 are SGHNT and YYREEE (reference sequence). This CDR3 has 13 amino acids.

The chain joins TRBV7-2 to TRBJ2-1, with 11 bases fitting TRBD1. CDR3 size: 15 residues. Trimming at V came to 1 base and at J to 8 bases, leaving 4 bases not matched to a gene. The V gene's germline CDR1 is SGHTA and CDR2 FQGNSA. For the CDR3, the DNA is TGTGCCAGCAGCTTAGGGACAGGGGGCATCTATGAGCAGTTCTTC. It encodes CASSLGTGGIYEQFF.

The rearrangement links TRBV5-1 to TRBJ1-1; 10 bases agree with TRBD1. V shed 2 bases, J shed 1 base, and the junction held 5 bases outside the gene matches. This CDR3 contains 16 residues. Per germline, CDR1 SGHRS and CDR2 YFSETQ. The CDR3 DNA reads as TGCGCCAGCAGCTTTAGGGACAGGGGAGGGAACACTGAAGCTTTCTTT. This sequence encodes CASSFRDRGGNTEAFF.